This TCR beta chain was captured in a study of cytomegalovirus exposure and HLA in healthy donors. PCR primers comprised 60 Vbeta and 13 Jbeta primers. Some clones are missing from TCRdb's copy, which holds only in-frame ones; the method was immunoSEQ multiplex PCR. The sample lists some 70,000 clones; about 78% were seen once. V trimming: 2 bases; J trimming: 2 bases; junction bases outside the gene matches: 8. Germline CDR1 is LNHDA and CDR2 is SQIVND (reference sequence). This CDR3 spans 16 amino acids. This chain connects TRBV19 to TRBJ1-2, with 7 bases matching TRBD1. This receptor was taken from a man in his late teens or twenties in good health and CMV-seronegative. Sequences were obtained from PBMCs. The CDR3: CASSILPGQRNYGYTF. DNA of the CDR3: TGTGCCAGTAGTATACTACCGGGACAGAGAAACTATGGCTACACCTTC.